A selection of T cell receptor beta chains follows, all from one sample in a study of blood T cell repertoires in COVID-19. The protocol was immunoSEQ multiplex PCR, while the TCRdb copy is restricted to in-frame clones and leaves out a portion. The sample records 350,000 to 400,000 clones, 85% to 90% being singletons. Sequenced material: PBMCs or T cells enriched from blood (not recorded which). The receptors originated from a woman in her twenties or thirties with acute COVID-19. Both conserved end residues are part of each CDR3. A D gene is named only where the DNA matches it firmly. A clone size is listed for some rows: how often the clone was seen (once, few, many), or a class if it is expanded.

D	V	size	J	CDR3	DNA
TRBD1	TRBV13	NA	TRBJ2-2	CASSLGTGGRSGELFF	TGTGCCAGCAGCTTAGGGACAGGGGGCCGGTCCGGGGAGCTGTTTTTT
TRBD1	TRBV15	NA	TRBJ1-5	CATAGGRGQPQHF	TGTGCCACCGCAGGGGGGCGAGGACAGCCCCAGCATTTT
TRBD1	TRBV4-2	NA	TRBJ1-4	CASSQPDRDRANEKLFF	TGTGCCAGCAGCCAACCCGACAGGGATCGGGCTAATGAAAAACTGTTTTTT
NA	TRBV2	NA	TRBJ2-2	CASSVMGLSTGELFF	TGTGCCAGCAGTGTAATGGGGCTGAGCACCGGGGAGCTGTTTTTT
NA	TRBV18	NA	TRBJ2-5	CASSPTQETQYF	TGTGCCAGCTCACCGACTCAAGAGACCCAGTACTTC
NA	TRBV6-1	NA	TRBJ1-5	CASSEDPGDSNQPQHF	TGTGCCAGCAGTGAAGACCCAGGGGATAGCAATCAGCCCCAGCATTTT
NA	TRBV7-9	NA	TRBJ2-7	CASSLGVNEQYF	TGTGCCAGCAGCTTAGGAGTCAACGAGCAGTACTTC
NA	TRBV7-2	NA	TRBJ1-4	CASSGLGGSEKLFF	TGTGCCAGCAGCGGGTTAGGAGGGAGTGAAAAACTGTTTTTT
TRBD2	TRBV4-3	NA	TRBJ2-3	CASSQRTSAYTDTQYF	TGCGCCAGCAGCCAGAGGACTAGCGCTTACACAGATACGCAGTATTTT
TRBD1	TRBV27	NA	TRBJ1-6	CASSLLSGGVWNSPLHF	TGTGCCAGCAGTTTATTGTCAGGGGGCGTATGGAATTCACCCCTCCACTTT
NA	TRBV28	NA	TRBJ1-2	CASSPNDRNYGYTF	TGTGCCAGCAGCCCGAATGACAGAAACTATGGCTACACCTTC
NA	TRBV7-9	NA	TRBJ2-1	CASSHNIYVSYNEQFF	TGTGCCAGCAGCCACAACATATACGTCTCCTACAATGAGCAGTTCTTC
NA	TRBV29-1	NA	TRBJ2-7	CSVAGDFYEQYF	TGCAGCGTTGCCGGGGATTTCTACGAGCAGTACTTC
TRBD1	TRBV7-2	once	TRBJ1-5	CASSFWDRGNQPQHF	TGTGCCAGCAGCTTTTGGGACAGGGGTAATCAGCCCCAGCATTTT
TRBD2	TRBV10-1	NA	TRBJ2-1	CATNARLAGGRSYNEQFF	TGCGCCACTAACGCTCGACTAGCGGGGGGCCGTTCGTACAATGAGCAGTTCTTC
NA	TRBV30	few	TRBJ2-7	CAWSSRVGYEQYF	TGTGCCTGGAGTTCCAGGGTAGGCTACGAGCAGTACTTC
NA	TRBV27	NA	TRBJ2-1	CASSLGTPYNEQFF	TGTGCCAGCAGTTTGGGGACTCCCTACAATGAGCAGTTCTTC